The entry below describes one TCR beta chain. Its antigen specificity is not known. Base qualities were left out, and no much larger clone turns up one base away. The sample holds other DNA sequences that translate to the same CDR3. The data belong to a study of shared clonotypes between healthy human individuals (TCRdb year 2020). Regarding the research as a whole: Three men and a couple of women, aged 18 to 49 years, made up the cohort. For each donor, CD4 naive and CD4 memory were each given three plates, CD8 naive was given two plates, and CD8 memory was given one plate. To estimate repertoire size and how much clonotypes are shared between individuals, the study performed deep sequencing of blood TCR repertoires from roughly five healthy adults. Different laboratories and diverse techniques were used to prepare libraries and sequence TCR repertoires, to increase sequencing depth and limit assay-specific biases. Leukapheresis yielded between about 0.94 and 8.9 billion PBMCs per donor.

Using the deep immunoSEQ assay, multiplex PCR amplified TCR CDR3 regions from genomic DNA. Genomic DNA extracted from each cell subset was distributed evenly over all wells of several immunoSEQ 96-well plates, and each plate served as one replicate. For sorted subsets, approximately 190 ng genomic DNA, equal to 25,000 to 35,000 T cell genomes, was loaded into each replicate PCR. Purified libraries were quantified with a Qubit 3.0 fluorometer, sized on a Bioanalyzer 2100, and re-quantified with the KAPA Library Quantification kit. Each immunoSEQ 96-well plate was sequenced on its own single-read 150-cycle Illumina NextSeq 550 flow cell. The paper's data handling went like this. The immunoSEQ output contained only junctional sequences without quality scores, so filtering could not match that applied to full-length reads. Sequences were annotated with PyIR, a Python wrapper for IgBLAST v1.9, and V/J genes and CDR3 were assigned using IMGT germline references. Any read was removed if the V/J assignment was weak (E-value above 1e-6), the CDR3 was missing, or the read contained stop codons, out-of-frame junctions, or ambiguous translated residues. V3J clonotypes were defined as sequences sharing an identical inferred V gene, J gene, and CDR3 amino acid sequence. Percentage overlap between repertoires was computed as shared unique clonotypes divided by the size of the smaller repertoire. Richness of each repertoire was evaluated using RTK rarefaction, the Chao1 estimator, and Recon v2.1 estimates of unobserved clonotypes. For all TCRbeta clonotypes obtained by the gDNA method from several donors, generation probabilities were computed with OLGA. Entries here come from immuneACCESS through TCRdb and include only in-frame sequences with V and J called. Some clones fail to appear in such tables; in the studies checked, an unresolved V gene covers under half of the shortfall, and the cause of the remainder is unknown. D and trimming come from the DNA, and the V and J calls and clone size come from that table. In this sample the table shows around 1.4 million clones, 98% of which occur a single time. The ten largest clones capture 0.36% of the sample.

The CDR3 sequence holds 12 residues, the cysteine and phenylalanine included. Of the read, only the CDR3 DNA is kept; its 36 bases are in frame from base 1. The germline V gene supplies CDR1 SQVTM and CDR2 ANQGSEA. V loses 3 bases, J loses 5 bases, and the germline ends lie 10 bases apart. Results the study describes overall, beyond this receptor: Even with the large sequencing depth, rarefaction of the sorted-subset datasets indicated that sequencing was incomplete. Because the study included a small number of donors, the genetic and exposure-history diversity represented was limited. Estimated clonotype richness was generally larger for naive than for memory subsets. Sampling was restricted to blood, and TCR repertoires in tissues likely differ from the TCR repertoires found in blood. Pairwise subsampling led to the expectation that sequencing depth would affect the degree of clonotype sharing among donors. When a few donors were compared, the shared fraction of clonotypes was about 5.4% for naive CD4, approximately 3.5% for naive CD8, about 2.4% for memory CD4, and 0.3% to 0.5% for memory CD8. Compared with non-shared clonotypes, clonotypes shared by all four sorted-subset donors had higher generation probabilities.

Healthy HIV-negative adults with no recently reported acute infections or vaccinations were included as donors. Only Caucasian adults living in Nashville, Tennessee, USA were represented among the donors. CD4+ T cells were enriched by magnetic negative selection; naive cells were then positively selected on CD45RA, and the negative fraction formed the memory subset. Blood was obtained by leukapheresis, after which PBMCs were separated by Ficoll-Histopaque density gradient centrifugation and cryopreserved in liquid nitrogen vapor phase. Analytical flow cytometry was used to check the purity and quantity of each magnetically sorted T cell population. Each sorted fraction had its genomic DNA isolated and then quantified by UV absorbance on a Nanodrop 2000c.

The TCR originated in a young man in good health. The V gene is TRBV29-1 and the J gene is TRBJ2-5; the D gene could be TRBD1 or TRBD2, each one agreeing over 6 bases. Sequences were obtained from naive CD4+ T cells sorted from blood. The cell subset or site label on this specimen signifies: CD45RA+ positively selected. The bases read TGCAGCGTTGAGGGGGCGGGGGAGACCCAGTACTTC. It translates as CSVEGAGETQYF.